This T cell receptor beta chain was recorded in a study of T cell changes during pregnancy in multiple sclerosis (dated by TCRdb to the late 2010s). Looking at the study overall: The study looked at changes in the T cell repertoire across pregnancy in women with multiple sclerosis.

Remarks on this clone: This receptor's antigen is unknown. No much larger clone is present one base from it, and per-base qualities are unavailable.

The library was built by means of the immunoSEQ multiplex PCR assay. TCRdb retrieved this table from immuneACCESS and kept in-frame rearrangements only. Not all clones are present; in checked studies, unresolved V genes account for under half, and no reason is known for the remainder. The sample has some 110,000 clones on record, 91% of them singletons. The ten top clones hold roughly 1.6% of the sample. The germline V gene encodes CDR1 MNHEY and CDR2 SVGAGI. Unmatched junction bases come to 9, with V trimmed by 6 bases and J by 3 bases. From the cysteine up to the phenylalanine, the CDR3 has a length of 15 residues. The read is trimmed to its CDR3 DNA, 45 bases read in frame from base 1.

The V gene is TRBV6-5 and the J gene is TRBJ1-1, and 8 junctional nucleotides match TRBD1. The origin of this receptor is a female donor with multiple sclerosis, enrolled in a pregnancy study. Source: peripheral blood, taken before pregnancy. Here the CDR3 is given as CASRPMDREYTEAFF. The sequenced DNA is TGTGCCAGCAGACCCATGGACAGGGAGTACACTGAAGCTTTCTTT.